The clone carrying this TCR beta chain was seen a few times. This same CDR3 is encoded by further DNA sequences in the sample. Naive CD8 cells lacked CD45RO and underwent positive selection for CCR7, leaving out terminally differentiated effector memory CD45RA+ cells. This sample was taken from a study of shared clonotypes between healthy human individuals. Germline-derived CDR1 and CDR2 are SQVTM and ANQGSEA. Trimming cost V 3 bases and J 1 base, with 6 bases left between them. CDR3 length: 12 residues. The table came from immunoSEQ multiplex PCR; TCRdb's copy has only in-frame clones and leaves some out. The sample records around 2,000,000 clones, approximately 94% being singletons.

The chain couples TRBV29-1 to TRBJ1-1, with D perhaps TRBD1 (5 bases). Sequenced sample: naive CD8+ T cells sorted from blood. This TCR came from a man aged 18 to 35 in good health. The CDR3 DNA is TGCAGCGTTGAGACAGAGAACACTGAAGCTTTCTTT. Translation: CSVETENTEAFF. Looking up the rest from reference TRBV29-1 and TRBJ1-1 gives the full variable domain: SAVISQKPSRDICQRGTSLTIQCQVDSQVTMMFWYRQQPGQSLTLIATANQGSEATYESGFVIDKFPISRPNLTFSTLTVSNMSPEDSSIYLCSVETENTEAFFGQGTRLTVV.